This T cell receptor (beta chain) was captured by sequencing in a study of T cell responses to AZD1222 COVID-19 vaccine (dated by TCRdb to about 2021). In terms of the full investigation: AZD1222 recipients with second doses at about 4 weeks or about 12 weeks were pooled, because spike-specific TCR depth and breadth did not differ between schedules. TCR sequencing was performed for roughly 250 trial participants, of whom roughly 200 were given two doses of AZD1222 and around 25 were given two doses of MenACWY control vaccine. Trial participants were enrolled by age into subgroups of 18-55, 56-69 and 70-plus years, and around 150, 28 and 57 TCR-sequenced participants, respectively, were included in these subgroups.

The junction shows trimming of 5 bases on V and 3 bases on J, and the gene matches do not reach 5 bases of it. Taken from cysteine to phenylalanine, the CDR3 has 14 residues. Only the CDR3 portion is preserved as DNA: 42 bases, with reading frame beginning at the first base. The CDR1 and CDR2 encoded by the germline V gene are SGHTA and FQGNSA. The sample's time point label is to be understood as: baseline before first vaccination. Vaccinee samples came from UK trials COV001 and COV002, including a single-blind randomized controlled phase 2/3 trial of AZD1222 (ChAdOx1 nCoV-19) in healthy adults. For TCRbeta chain sequencing, PBMC samples from trial participants were taken at day 0 and at day 28 after the second dose. About this clone itself: Its antigen target is currently unknown. Per-base quality was not reported, and no clone a single base away is much larger than it.

The CDR3 regions of human TCRbeta chains were analyzed by immunosequencing. As for the authors' bioinformatics: TCRs in the repertoires were compared against a reference library of SARS-CoV-2-specific TCRs that had been generated with the MIRA antigen-specificity platform. Breadth was defined as the fraction of unique TCRs that were SARS-CoV-2-associated. Depth was defined as the fraction of total T cells that were SARS-CoV-2-associated. Using the MIRA data, each spike-specific TCR was assigned both to the spike region to which the TCR was reactive and to a CD4 or CD8 class. Log10-transformed breadth and depth values were compared by one-way ANOVA with Sidak's multiple comparisons tests. In its TCRdb copy, this immuneACCESS table keeps in-frame sequences only and misses some clones. Where compared with another copy, unresolved V genes explain less than half of these, and the others have no known cause. V and J calls and clone size come straight from that table; D and trimming were deduced from the DNA. In this sample the table shows nearly 110,000 clones, about 90% of which occur a single time. The top ten hold roughly a fifth of the sample.

The study at large found these results: Only five or six AZD1222 recipients were SARS-CoV-2 seropositive at baseline, limiting conclusions about previously exposed vaccinees. After two AZD1222 doses, both the breadth and the depth of spike-specific TCRs were significantly higher than at day 0 and than in MenACWY recipients. Reportedly, almost half of the unique spike-specific TCRs recognized epitopes lying outside the regions that are mutated in the B.1.351 and B.1.1.7 variants. CD4 TCRs associated with the vaccine covered the entire spike protein, and the dominant responses were in regions 160-218 and 743-854. Participants were mostly white British, with more females than males. The authors suggested clonal diversity may have been underestimated. The 56-69-year group was small, and its depth increase did not reach significance, likely because of low power. Because no day 14 peak-response samples were available, repertoires were characterized only after the peak T cell response.

The source is an adult in good health. In this chain, TRBV7-2 is recombined with TRBJ2-5; the central 8 bases match TRBD1. The source was peripheral blood, collected on day 0 of AZD1222 vaccination. The CDR3: CASSQTGEKETQYF. The DNA is TGTGCCAGCAGCCAGACAGGGGAAAAAGAGACCCAGTACTTC. The full variable domain, with segments outside the CDR3 supplied by the reference TRBV7-2 and TRBJ2-5 proteins, appears as GAGVSQSPSNKVTEKGKDVELRCDPISGHTALYWYRQSLGQGLEFLIYFQGNSAPDKSGLPSDRFSAERTGGSVSTLTIQRTQQEDSAVYLCASSQTGEKETQYFGPGTRLLVL.